The 23 T cell receptor beta chains presented below share a single source sample, sequenced in a study of blood T cell repertoires in COVID-19. Assay: immunoSEQ multiplex PCR; the TCRdb copy retains only in-frame clones and omits some. The sample consists of around 170,000 clones, 80% to 90% of them appearing once. Sequencing used peripheral blood. The receptors derive from a man between 50 and 59 years old with active or convalescent COVID-19.

This chain links TRBV30 with TRBJ2-3; TRBD2 agrees at 7 bases. Germline-derived CDR1 and CDR2 are GTSNPN and SVGIG (reference sequence). The CDR3 is 15 residues long. V lost 2 bases and J lost 0; bases outside the gene matches: 5. The CDR3 loop reads CAWSLTSASTDTQYF. CDR3 nucleotide sequence: TGTGCCTGGAGTCTTACTAGCGCAAGCACAGATACGCAGTATTTT.

This chain joins TRBV29-1 and TRBJ1-2; D might be TRBD1 (6 bases). CDR1 SQVTM and CDR2 ANQGSEA come from the germline V gene. This CDR3 is 13 amino acids long. V lost 0 bases and J lost 7, with 12 bases in between. CDR3 coding DNA: TGCAGCGTTGAAGATGGGGGGGCCGGTGGCTACACCTTC. Its protein is CSVEDGGAGGYTF.

This chain connects TRBV30 to TRBJ1-6; D ambiguous. With 0 bases removed from V and 0 bases from J, the gap between germline ends came to 6 bases. The germline V gene has CDR1 GTSNPN and CDR2 SVGIG (reference sequence). This CDR3 has 15 amino acids. The CDR3 sequence: CAWSVQSSYNSPLHF. The CDR3 nucleotides are TGTGCCTGGAGTGTACAGAGCTCCTATAATTCACCCCTCCACTTT.

The V call is TRBV28, the J call TRBJ2-1, with D tentatively TRBD2 (5 bases). CDR1 and CDR2 (germline): MDHEN, SYDVKM. Trimming stripped 4 bases from V and 6 bases from J, with 10 bases between. The CDR3 covers 13 residues. CDR3 in DNA: TGTGCCAGCAGTTCGGGAACGGTCAATGAGCAGTTCTTC. Amino acids: CASSSGTVNEQFF.

This clone was counted a single time. The chain carries TRBV10-3 and TRBJ1-2; the D gene is possibly TRBD1 (6 bases). CDR1 is ENHRY and CDR2 is SYGVKD in the germline V gene. V shed 0 bases and J shed 5 bases, with 13 bases lying between them. The CDR3 totals 15 residues. CDR3 coding DNA: TGTGCCATCAGTGAGTCGATGGGGACAAGATATGGCTACACCTTC. Translation: CAISESMGTRYGYTF.

The chain couples TRBV7-3 to TRBJ2-3, with 14 bases fitting TRBD2. With V trimmed by 0 bases and J by 6 bases, 5 bases remained unmatched. CDR3 length: 17 amino acids. Per germline, CDR1 SGHTA and CDR2 FQGTGA. The CDR3 protein is CASSLTGLAGGEDTQYF. CDR3 DNA: TGTGCCAGCAGCTTAACCGGACTAGCGGGGGGTGAGGATACGCAGTATTTT.

The rearrangement links TRBV7-9 to TRBJ1-3, with TRBD1 as a possible D gene (6 bases). Between the trimmed V and J ends, which lost 9 bases and 1 base, there was a span of 13 bases. The CDR3 length is 14 residues. Germline assignment: CDR1 SEHNR and CDR2 FQNEAQ (reference sequence). The CDR3 spells CASTSQGSGNTIYF. The DNA of the CDR3 is TGTGCCAGTACCTCACAGGGATCTGGAAACACCATATATTTT.

This clone came up a few times. This sequence joins TRBV10-3 and TRBJ2-7; 9 nucleotides match TRBD2. V shed 0 bases and J 1 base; nucleotides not matched to a gene: 4. This CDR3 spans 16 amino acids. Germline V lookup: CDR1 ENHRY, CDR2 SYGVKD. CDR3 sequence reads: CAISESNSGSSYEQYF. The CDR3 coding sequence is TGTGCCATCAGTGAGTCGAATAGCGGGAGTTCCTACGAGCAGTACTTC.

The chain has TRBV4-2 and TRBJ1-1; D unclear. This CDR3 is 14 amino acids long. V shed 0 bases and J shed 3 bases, with 8 bases lying between them. CDR1 and CDR2 (germline): LGHNA, YNFKEQ. The CDR3 DNA reads TGTGCCAGCAGCCAAGATTACGGGTACACTGAAGCTTTCTTT. Protein sequence: CASSQDYGYTEAFF.

J is TRBJ1-4 and V is TRBV30; 10 nucleotides match TRBD1. The CDR3 is made up of 14 amino acids. The germline V gene has CDR1 GTSNPN and CDR2 SVGIG (reference sequence). After removal of 5 bases from V and 3 bases from J, the junction contained 3 bases not matched to a gene. The CDR3 loop is CAWDRGLANEKLFF. CDR3 nucleotides: TGTGCCTGGGACAGGGGGCTAGCTAATGAAAAACTGTTTTTT.

V gene TRBV7-2 combines with J gene TRBJ2-1; 7 nucleotides agree with TRBD2. Trimming at V came to 1 base and at J to 6 bases, leaving 9 bases not matched to a gene. There are 16 residues in the CDR3. Germline V lookup: CDR1 SGHTA, CDR2 FQGNSA. CDR3 in amino acids: CASSLVWAGVGNEQFF. DNA of the CDR3: TGTGCCAGCAGCTTAGTATGGGCGGGAGTTGGCAATGAGCAGTTCTTC.

The chain joins TRBV5-4 to TRBJ2-5; D unclear. CDR1 is SGHNT and CDR2 is YYREEE in the germline V gene (reference sequence). Trimming removed 4 bases from V and 4 bases from J, with 5 bases in between. The CDR3 is 11 amino acids. For the CDR3, the DNA is TGTGCCAGCAGCCCCGGAGAGACCCAGTACTTC. Its protein product is CASSPGETQYF.

Written as DNA, the CDR3 is TGTGCCAGCAGCTCCCTACAGGGGCGTGGTGAAAAACTGTTTTTT. This codes for CASSSLQGRGEKLFF. The rearrangement joins TRBV5-6 to TRBJ1-4, with TRBD1 identical over 7 bases. The CDR3 sequence is 15 residues long. The V and J ends lost 3 bases and 7 bases, in that order; junction bases with no gene match: 9. Per germline, CDR1 SGHDT and CDR2 YYEEEE.

The chain joins TRBV9 to TRBJ2-5, with 9 bases matching TRBD1. Looked up from germline, CDR1 is SGDLS and CDR2 is YYNGEE. The V segment lost 3 bases and the J segment 5 bases; nucleotides outside the gene matches: 8. CDR3 length equals 15 residues. CDR3 protein: CASSGGTGYLETQYF. CDR3 sequence (DNA): TGTGCCAGCAGCGGCGGGACAGGGTATCTGGAGACCCAGTACTTC.

This chain's CDR3 is CAWSNQGGGYTF. The CDR3 DNA reads TGTGCCTGGAGTAATCAGGGAGGTGGCTACACCTTC. The chain joins TRBV30 to TRBJ1-2; TRBD1 is a possible D gene (5 bases). The V end lost 2 bases, the J end lost 7 bases, and 11 bases lay between the germline ends. The CDR3 loop spans 12 amino acids. From germline, CDR1 is GTSNPN and CDR2 SVGIG (reference sequence).

V is TRBV5-1 and J is TRBJ1-4, with TRBD1 matching 7 bases. This CDR3 comprises 15 residues. Unmatched junction bases numbered 4, after V lost 2 bases and J lost 3 bases. CDR1 SGHRS and CDR2 YFSETQ come from the germline V gene. In DNA form, the CDR3 reads TGCGCCAGCAGCTTTCGGACAGGAGCTAATGAAAAACTGTTTTTT. Translated, it gives CASSFRTGANEKLFF.

This rearrangement joins TRBV5-6 to TRBJ2-7, with 7 bases aligning to TRBD2. From germline, CDR1 is SGHDT and CDR2 YYEEEE. Losses at the gene ends were 0 bases for V and 0 bases for J; bases not matched to a gene: 9. The CDR3 is 17 residues long. CDR3 in DNA: TGTGCCAGCAGCTTGGCGGGCGGGGGTTCATTCTCCTACGAGCAGTACTTC. Translating gives CASSLAGGGSFSYEQYF.

This rearrangement joins TRBV28 to TRBJ2-3; D unresolved. Germline loops: CDR1 MDHEN, CDR2 SYDVKM. The CDR3 has 13 amino acids. The germline V and J ends were trimmed by 8 bases and 0 bases, with 9 bases remaining between them. The CDR3 DNA reads as TGTGCCAGCTCCATACAGAGCACAGATACGCAGTATTTT. Translating gives CASSIQSTDTQYF. The full variable domain, its missing parts supplied by reference TRBV28 and TRBJ2-3, is DVKVTQSSRYLVKRTGEKVFLECVQDMDHENMFWYRQDPGLGLRLIYFSYDVKMKEKGDIPEGYSVSREKKERFSLILESASTNQTSMYLCASSIQSTDTQYFGPGTRLTVL.

By share, this clone ranks as medium-sized. The V gene is TRBV9, the J gene TRBJ2-7; 10 nucleotides align to TRBD2. Germline V gene sequence: CDR1 SGDLS, CDR2 YYNGEE. With V trimmed by 6 bases and J by 2 bases, 5 bases remained unmatched. CDR3 size: 14 residues. Here the CDR3 reads CASNTSGDTYEQYF. The CDR3 nucleotides are TGTGCCAGCAACACTAGCGGGGACACCTACGAGCAGTACTTC.

V is TRBV27 and J is TRBJ2-1, with 9 bases aligning to TRBD2. The trim removed 6 bases at V and 0 bases at J, leaving 9 bases unmatched. The CDR3 totals 17 residues. Germline V gene data show CDR1 as MNHEY and CDR2 as SMNVEV (reference sequence). The chain's CDR3 is CASSQGLADHSYNEQFF. CDR3 nucleotides: TGTGCCAGCAGCCAGGGACTAGCAGACCACTCCTACAATGAGCAGTTCTTC.

The V gene is TRBV5-4, the J gene TRBJ1-6; the D is unclear. Trimming pared 1 base from V and 11 bases from J, leaving 16 bases between. The CDR3 consists of 15 residues. Germline CDR1 reads SGHNT; CDR2 reads YYREEE (reference sequence). The CDR3 spells CASSLRGGSTPPLHF. The CDR3 region has the DNA TGTGCCAGCAGCTTGCGGGGAGGTTCAACGCCACCCCTCCACTTT.

The chain has TRBV13 and TRBJ2-3; D remains unclear. V was shortened by 5 bases and J by 0 bases, with 12 bases between the two germline ends. Germline lookup yields CDR1 PRHDT and CDR2 FYEKMQ (reference sequence). There are 15 residues in the CDR3. The CDR3 DNA sequence: TGTGCCAGCAGCGGAGTGACCTCTAGCACAGATACGCAGTATTTT. Encoded protein: CASSGVTSSTDTQYF.

The chain is built from TRBV10-3 and TRBJ2-2; TRBD2 matches at 12 bases. CDR3 length: 15 amino acids. Germline values: CDR1 ENHRY, CDR2 SYGVKD. The trim removed 6 bases at V and 8 bases at J, leaving 7 bases unmatched. In DNA form, the CDR3 reads TGTGCCATCAGCTTCGGACTAGCGGGAAATGGGGAGCTGTTTTTT. The encoded protein is CAISFGLAGNGELFF.